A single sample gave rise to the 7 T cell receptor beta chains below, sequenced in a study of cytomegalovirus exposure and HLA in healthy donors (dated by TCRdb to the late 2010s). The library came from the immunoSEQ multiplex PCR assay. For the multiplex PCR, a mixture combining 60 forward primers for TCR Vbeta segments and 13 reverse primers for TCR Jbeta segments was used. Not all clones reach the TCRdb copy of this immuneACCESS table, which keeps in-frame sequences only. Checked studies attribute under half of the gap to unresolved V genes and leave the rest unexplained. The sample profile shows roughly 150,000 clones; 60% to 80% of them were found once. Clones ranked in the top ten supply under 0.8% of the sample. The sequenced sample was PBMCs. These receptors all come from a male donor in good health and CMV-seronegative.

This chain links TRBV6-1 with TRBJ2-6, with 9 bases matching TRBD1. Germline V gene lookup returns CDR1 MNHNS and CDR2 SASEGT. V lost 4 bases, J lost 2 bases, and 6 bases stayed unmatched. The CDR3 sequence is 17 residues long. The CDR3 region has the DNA TGTGCCAGCAGTGGGGCGGGACAGGGAACTGGGGCCAACGTCCTGACTTTC. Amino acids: CASSGAGQGTGANVLTF.

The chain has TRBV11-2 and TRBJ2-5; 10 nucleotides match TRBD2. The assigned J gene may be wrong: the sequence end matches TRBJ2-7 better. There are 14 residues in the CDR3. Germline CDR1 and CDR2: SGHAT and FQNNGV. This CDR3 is CASSQFLAGDEQYF. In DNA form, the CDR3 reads TGTGCCAGCAGTCAATTTCTAGCGGGAGACGAGCAGTACTTC.

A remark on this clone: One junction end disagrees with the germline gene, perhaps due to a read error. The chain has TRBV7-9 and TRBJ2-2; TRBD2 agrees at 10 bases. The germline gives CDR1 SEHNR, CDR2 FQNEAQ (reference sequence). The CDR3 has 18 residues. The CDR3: CSSSLEAGGPQNTGELFF. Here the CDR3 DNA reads TGTTCCAGCAGCTTAGAAGCGGGGGGGCCGCAGAACACCGGGGAGCTGTTTTTT.

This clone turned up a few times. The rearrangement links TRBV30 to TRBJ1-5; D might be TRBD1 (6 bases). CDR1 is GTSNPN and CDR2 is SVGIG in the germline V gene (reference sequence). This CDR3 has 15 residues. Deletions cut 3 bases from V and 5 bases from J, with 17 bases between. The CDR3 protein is CAWSRVTGYDQPQHF. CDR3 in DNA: TGTGCCTGGAGCCGCGTGACAGGCTATGATCAGCCCCAGCATTTT.

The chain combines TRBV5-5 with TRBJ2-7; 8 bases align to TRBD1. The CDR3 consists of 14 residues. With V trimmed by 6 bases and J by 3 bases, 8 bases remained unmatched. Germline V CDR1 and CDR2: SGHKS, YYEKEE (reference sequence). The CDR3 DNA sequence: TGTGCCAGCACCCCCGACAGGGGCATCTACGAGCAGTACTTC. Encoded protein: CASTPDRGIYEQYF.

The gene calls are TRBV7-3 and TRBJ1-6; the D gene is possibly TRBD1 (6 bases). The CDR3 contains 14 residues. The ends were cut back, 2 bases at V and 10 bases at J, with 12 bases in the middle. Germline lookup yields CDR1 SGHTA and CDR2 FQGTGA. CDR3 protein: CASSLGGGRSPLHF. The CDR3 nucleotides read TGTGCCAGCAGCTTAGGTGGGGGCAGGTCACCCCTCCACTTT. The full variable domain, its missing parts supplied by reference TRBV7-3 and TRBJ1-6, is GAGVSQTPSNKVTEKGKYVELRCDPISGHTALYWYRQSLGQGPEFLIYFQGTGAADDSGLPNDRFFAVRPEGSVSTLKIQRTERGDSAVYLCASSLGGGRSPLHFGNGTRLTVT.

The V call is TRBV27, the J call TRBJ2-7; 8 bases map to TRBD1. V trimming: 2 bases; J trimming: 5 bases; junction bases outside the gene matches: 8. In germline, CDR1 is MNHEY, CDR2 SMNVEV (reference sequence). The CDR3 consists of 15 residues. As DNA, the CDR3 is TGTGCCAGCAGTTTAAAAGGTCAGGGGGCCCACGAGCAGTACTTC. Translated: CASSLKGQGAHEQYF.